This T cell receptor (beta chain) derives from a study of control samples from healthy donors and cancer patients. Sequencing was performed with immunoSEQ multiplex PCR; in TCRdb, only in-frame clones are kept and a portion is missing. The table includes several thousand clones, approximately 84% detected once. To note about this clone: Germline and junction disagree at one end, which may indicate a read error.

CDR1 and CDR2 from the germline V gene are SGHTA and FQGNSA. This CDR3 has 14 residues. Sequenced: formalin-fixed, paraffin-embedded tissue. The chain links TRBV7-2 to TRBJ2-7, with 7 bases fitting TRBD1. The clonotype comes from a female donor with lung cancer. This chain's CDR3 is CASSLARGSYEQYF. The CDR3 region has the DNA TGTGCCAGCAGCCTAGCCAGGGGGTCCTACGAGCAGTACTTC. Full variable domain (missing parts from reference TRBV7-2 and TRBJ2-7): GAGVSQSPSNKVTEKGKDVELRCDPISGHTALYWYRQSLGQGLEFLIYFQGNSAPDKSGLPSDRFSAERTGGSVSTLTIQRTQQEDSAVYLCASSLARGSYEQYFGPGTRLTVT.